Reported below is one T cell receptor (beta chain). The data belong to a study of T cell responses to AZD1222 COVID-19 vaccine. The CDR3 is 16 residues long. Repertoires were generated with immunoSEQ multiplex PCR, while TCRdb's copy carries only in-frame clones and drops some. The sample lists over 130,000 clones; about 95% were seen once. The chain carries TRBV21-1 and TRBJ2-7. TRBV21-1 is deemed a pseudogene. Sequencing was performed on peripheral blood, taken on day 0 of AZD1222 vaccination. This TCR derives from an adult in good health. The CDR3 loop is CASSKAVGKVSDEQYV. The CDR3 nucleotides are TGTGCCAGCAGCAAAGCGGTGGGAAAGGTATCAGACGAGCAGTACGTC.